A single T cell receptor (beta chain) is shown here with its context. What this receptor recognizes is not known. No much larger clone is present one base from it, and per-base qualities are unavailable. The germline V gene gives CDR1 as MNHEY and CDR2 as SVGAGI. The CDR3 goes from the cysteine to the phenylalanine over 15 residues. This entry keeps only the CDR3 DNA: 45 bases, framed from base 1. V and J lose 0 bases and 1 base, and a span of 9 bases separates them. TCRbeta CDR3 regions were amplified from genomic DNA by means of the immunoSEQ Assay, a bias-controlled multiplex PCR. The authors' analysis ran thus. Within the assay, amplification of reference gene primers was used to estimate how many nucleated cells each sample contained. To quantify the absolute abundance of each unique TCRbeta CDR3 rearrangement, sequence reads were collapsed and filtered. For each sample, productive Simpson clonality was calculated as the square root of Simpson's diversity index over productive rearrangements. Here the immuneACCESS table is served through TCRdb, limited to in-frame sequences with V and J called. Missing clones are a known gap in these copies; in checked studies unresolved V genes cover under half, and the rest lacks a known reason. For V, J and clone size, that table is used; D and trimming come from the DNA. This sample has 100,000 to 140,000 clones in its table, and 88% of those were observed once. Around 6.5% of the sample rests with the top ten.

These data are taken from a study of blood T cell repertoires in COVID-19 (dated by TCRdb to 2020 to 2021). Regarding the study in general: Samples covering the acute and convalescent phases of COVID-19 were provided by collaborators in the United States, Italy and Spain. The material from the prospective study consisted of cDNA or gDNA derived from T cells, B-cell-depleted T cells, or PBMCs. Deeply sampled blood TCRbeta repertoires from subjects exposed to, actively infected with, or recovered from COVID-19 were included in the dataset. A freely available public database, intended as a resource for researchers studying the immune response to SARS-CoV-2, is where the repertoires were released. Samples came from the ongoing ImmuneRACE study (first 160 participants) plus 1,254 subjects from 6 global collaborators. A de-identified subject ID, COVID-19 status, age in years and sex were almost always included in the sample metadata. HLA class I and class II types, where available, came from metadata supplied by the sample provider rather than from assay-based typing. On the study overall, not on this receptor specifically: The quantity of clinical and demographic metadata differed by source and by participant and was supplied without curation.

Collaborating institutions collected whole blood in K2EDTA tubes following their own protocols. Collaborator samples were shipped for TCRbeta analysis as frozen whole blood, isolated PBMCs, or DNA extracted from either sample type. Sequenced input: peripheral blood. The chain was built from TRBV6-5 and TRBJ1-1; D gene: possibly TRBD1, on 6 matching bases. The receptor was isolated from a man aged 50-59 years with active or convalescent COVID-19. For the CDR3, the sequence is CASSYSTGPNTEAFF. The sequence in DNA is TGTGCCAGCAGTTACTCAACAGGGCCGAACACTGAAGCTTTCTTT.